This T cell receptor (beta chain) was captured in a study of blood T cell repertoires in COVID-19 (TCRdb year 2020). Regarding the complete study: Collaborator samples came from the United States, Italy and Spain and covered acute and convalescent phases of COVID-19. The material from the prospective study consisted of cDNA or gDNA derived from T cells, B-cell-depleted T cells, or PBMCs. Deeply sampled blood TCRbeta repertoires from subjects exposed to, actively infected with, or recovered from COVID-19 were included in the dataset. The repertoires were released in a freely available public database meant as a resource for research on the immune response to SARS-CoV-2. Samples were obtained from the ongoing ImmuneRACE study (first 160 participants) and from 1,254 subjects provided by 6 global collaborators. Sample metadata almost always included a de-identified subject ID, COVID-19 status, age in years and sex. Where available, HLA class I and class II types were obtained from metadata supplied by the sample provider rather than from assay-based typing.

Overall study outcomes, separate from this receptor: The amount of clinical and demographic metadata varied by source and participant and was provided uncurated.

As to this clone: Which antigen it targets is not known. Relative to the germline gene, one junction end is altered; a read error may explain this.

Each collaborating institution followed its own protocols to collect whole blood in K2EDTA tubes. Collaborator samples were shipped for TCRbeta analysis as frozen whole blood, isolated PBMCs, or DNA extracted from either sample type. The CDR3, cysteine through phenylalanine, is 13 amino acids long. Only the CDR3 portion is preserved as DNA: 39 bases, with reading frame beginning at the first base. CDR1 and CDR2, per the germline V gene, are ENHRY and SYGVKD. TCRbeta CDR3 regions were amplified from genomic DNA by means of the immunoSEQ Assay, a bias-controlled multiplex PCR. Concerning the study's data processing: The number of nucleated cells in each sample was estimated by amplification of reference gene primers within the assay. To quantify the absolute abundance of each unique TCRbeta CDR3 rearrangement, sequence reads were collapsed and filtered. Productive Simpson clonality was computed per sample as the square root of Simpson's diversity index over productive rearrangements. TCRdb mirrors the immuneACCESS table, restricted to in-frame sequences. Some clones are absent from its copies; in checked studies, under half trace to an unresolved V gene, and the reason for the others is unknown. V and J calls and clone size come straight from that table; D and trimming were deduced from the DNA. The sample data list tens of thousands of clones, and roughly 87% of these were observed just once. The top ten clones comprise approximately 28% of the sample.

The receptor was isolated from a woman aged 80 or older with acute or convalescent COVID-19. The sequence is built from TRBV10-3 and TRBJ2-5; TRBD2 might be the D gene, on 6 matching bases. The sequencing input was peripheral blood. In nucleotides, the sequence is TGTGCCATCAGTGAGTCTACCGAGGGACTCCTACACTTC. Protein translation: CAISESTEGLLHF.